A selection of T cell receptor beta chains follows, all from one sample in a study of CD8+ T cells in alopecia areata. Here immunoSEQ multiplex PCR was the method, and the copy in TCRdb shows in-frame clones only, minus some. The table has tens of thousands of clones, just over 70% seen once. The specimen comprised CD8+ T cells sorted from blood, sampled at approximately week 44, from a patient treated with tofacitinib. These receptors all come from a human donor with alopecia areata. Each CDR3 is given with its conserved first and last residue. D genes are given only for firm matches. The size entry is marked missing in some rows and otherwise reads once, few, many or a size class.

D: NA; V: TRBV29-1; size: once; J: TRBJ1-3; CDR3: CSVETVGISGNTIYF; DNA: TGCAGCGTTGAAACCGTAGGGATCTCTGGAAACACCATATATTTT
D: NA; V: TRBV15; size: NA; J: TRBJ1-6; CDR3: CATSMARNSSYNSPLHF; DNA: TGTGCCACCAGTATGGCCCGCAATAGCTCCTATAATTCACCCCTCCACTTT
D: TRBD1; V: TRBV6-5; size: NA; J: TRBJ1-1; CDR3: CASRTGTGISEAFF; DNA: TGTGCCAGCAGAACCGGGACAGGTATTTCTGAAGCTTTCTTT
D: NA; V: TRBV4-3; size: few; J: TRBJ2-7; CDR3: CASSSTRDYEQYF; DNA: TGCGCCAGCAGCTCGACCCGGGATTACGAGCAGTACTTC
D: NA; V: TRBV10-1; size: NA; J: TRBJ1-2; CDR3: CASSESGVGGSYGYTF; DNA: TGCGCCAGCAGTGAGTCAGGCGTAGGGGGATCGTATGGCTACACCTTC
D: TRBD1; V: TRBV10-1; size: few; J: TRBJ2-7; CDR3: CASSQRRGQGAYEQYF; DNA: TGCGCCAGCAGTCAACGGCGTGGGCAGGGGGCTTACGAGCAGTACTTC
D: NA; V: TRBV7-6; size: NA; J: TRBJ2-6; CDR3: CASSLGRGRASGANVLTF; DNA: TGTGCCAGCAGCTTAGGAAGGGGACGGGCCTCTGGGGCCAACGTCCTGACTTTC
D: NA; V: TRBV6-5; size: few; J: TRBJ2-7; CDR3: CASSYSRTYEQYF; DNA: TGTGCCAGCAGTTACTCGAGAACATACGAGCAGTACTTC
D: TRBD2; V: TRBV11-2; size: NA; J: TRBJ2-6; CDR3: CASSLSGGARANVLTF; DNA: TGTGCCAGCAGCTTAAGCGGGGGGGCTCGGGCCAACGTCCTGACTTTC
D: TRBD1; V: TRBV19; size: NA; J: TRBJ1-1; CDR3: CASSGQGGPNTEAFF; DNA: TGTGCCAGTAGTGGACAGGGGGGGCCGAACACTGAAGCTTTCTTT
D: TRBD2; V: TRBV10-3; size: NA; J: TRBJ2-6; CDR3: CAIRTLAGGPIGANVLTF; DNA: TGTGCCATCAGGACCCTAGCGGGGGGGCCCATCGGGGCCAACGTCCTGACTTTC
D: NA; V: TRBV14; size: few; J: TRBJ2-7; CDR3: CASSQVAGVHYEQYF; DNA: TGTGCCAGCAGCCAAGTTGCGGGCGTCCACTACGAGCAGTACTTC
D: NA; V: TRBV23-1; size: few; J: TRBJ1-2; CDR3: CASSQYYGYTF; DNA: TGCGCCAGCAGTCAATACTATGGCTACACCTTC
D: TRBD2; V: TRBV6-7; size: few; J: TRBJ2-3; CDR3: CASSRTSGGSDTQYF; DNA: TGTGCCAGCAGTCGGACTAGCGGGGGGTCTGATACGCAGTATTTT
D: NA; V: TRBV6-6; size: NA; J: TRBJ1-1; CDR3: CASSLGQNTEAFF; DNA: TGTGCCAGCAGTCTGGGACAGAACACTGAAGCTTTCTTT
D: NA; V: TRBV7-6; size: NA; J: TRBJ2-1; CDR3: CASSSQPRSYNEQFF; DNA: TGTGCCAGCAGCTCCCAGCCCCGCTCCTACAATGAGCAGTTCTTC
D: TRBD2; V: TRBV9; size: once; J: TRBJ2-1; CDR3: CASSVVGLAGDEQFF; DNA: TGTGCCAGCAGCGTAGTAGGGCTAGCGGGAGATGAGCAGTTCTTC
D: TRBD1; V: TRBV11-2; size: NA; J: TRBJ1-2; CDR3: CASSLGRGPFDYGYTF; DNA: TGTGCCAGCAGCTTGGGTAGGGGGCCTTTCGACTATGGCTACACCTTC
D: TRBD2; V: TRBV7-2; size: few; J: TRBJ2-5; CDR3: CASSLSGGRKTQYF; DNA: TGTGCCAGCAGCTTGAGCGGGGGCAGAAAGACCCAGTACTTC
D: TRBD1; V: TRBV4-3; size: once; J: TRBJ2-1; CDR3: CASSQGLTGTDEQFF; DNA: TGCGCCAGCAGCCAAGGACTGACAGGGACGGATGAGCAGTTCTTC
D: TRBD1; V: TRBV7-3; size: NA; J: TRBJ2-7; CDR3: CASSPGQSPHEQYF; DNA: TGTGCCAGCAGCCCGGGACAGTCCCCCCACGAGCAGTACTTC
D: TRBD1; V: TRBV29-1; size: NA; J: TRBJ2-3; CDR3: CSVIGGHRGRYF; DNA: TGCAGCGTTATAGGGGGTCACAGGGGACGGTATTTT
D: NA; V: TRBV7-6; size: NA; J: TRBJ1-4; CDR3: CASSWPPHDSGEEKLFF; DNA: TGTGCCAGCAGCTGGCCACCCCATGACAGTGGTGAGGAAAAACTGTTTTTT
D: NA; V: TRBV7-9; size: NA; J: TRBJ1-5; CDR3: CASSGGGNQPQHF; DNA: TGTGCCAGCAGTGGAGGAGGGAATCAGCCCCAGCATTTT
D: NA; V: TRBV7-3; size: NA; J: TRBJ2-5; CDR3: CASSFIGGPQETQYF; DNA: TGTGCCAGCAGCTTCATCGGGGGCCCCCAGGAGACCCAGTACTTC
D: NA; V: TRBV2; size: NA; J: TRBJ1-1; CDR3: CASSDLRQNTEAFF; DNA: TGTGCCAGCAGTGATTTGCGGCAGAACACTGAAGCTTTCTTT
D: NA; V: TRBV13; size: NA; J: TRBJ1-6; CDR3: CASRNSNNSPLHF; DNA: TGTGCCAGCAGGAACTCAAATAATTCACCCCTCCACTTT
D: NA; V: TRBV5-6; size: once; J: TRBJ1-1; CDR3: CASSLRTLGNTEAFF; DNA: TGTGCCAGCAGCTTGAGGACCCTTGGGAACACTGAAGCTTTCTTT
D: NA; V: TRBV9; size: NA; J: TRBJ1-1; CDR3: CASSVEQGTEAFF; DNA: TGTGCCAGCAGCGTAGAACAGGGCACTGAAGCTTTCTTT
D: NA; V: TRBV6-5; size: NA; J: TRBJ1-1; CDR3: CASSLTSNTEAFF; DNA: TGTGCCAGCAGCTTAACAAGCAACACTGAAGCTTTCTTT
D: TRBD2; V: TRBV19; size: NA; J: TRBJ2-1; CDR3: CASSTSGGEYNEQFF; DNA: TGTGCCAGTAGTACTAGCGGGGGGGAATACAATGAGCAGTTCTTC
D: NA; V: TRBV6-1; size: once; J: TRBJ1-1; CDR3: CASNLNTEAFF; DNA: TGTGCCAGCAATCTCAACACTGAAGCTTTCTTT
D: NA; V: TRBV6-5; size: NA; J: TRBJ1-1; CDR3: CASSWGETNTEAFF; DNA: TGTGCCAGCAGTTGGGGTGAGACGAACACTGAAGCTTTCTTT
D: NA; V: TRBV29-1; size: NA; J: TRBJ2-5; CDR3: CSVEGGNQETQYF; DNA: TGCAGCGTTGAAGGGGGTAACCAAGAGACCCAGTACTTC
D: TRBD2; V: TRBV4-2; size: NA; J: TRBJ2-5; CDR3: CASSQGSGDSRETQYF; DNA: TGTGCCAGCAGCCAAGGGAGCGGGGATAGTCGGGAGACCCAGTACTTC
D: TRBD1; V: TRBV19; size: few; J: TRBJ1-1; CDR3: CASLNRGTEAFF; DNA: TGTGCCAGTTTGAACAGGGGCACTGAAGCTTTCTTT
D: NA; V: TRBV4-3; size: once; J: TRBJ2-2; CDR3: CASSQGTSGETGELFF; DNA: TGCGCCAGCAGCCAAGGTACCTCCGGGGAGACCGGGGAGCTGTTTTTT